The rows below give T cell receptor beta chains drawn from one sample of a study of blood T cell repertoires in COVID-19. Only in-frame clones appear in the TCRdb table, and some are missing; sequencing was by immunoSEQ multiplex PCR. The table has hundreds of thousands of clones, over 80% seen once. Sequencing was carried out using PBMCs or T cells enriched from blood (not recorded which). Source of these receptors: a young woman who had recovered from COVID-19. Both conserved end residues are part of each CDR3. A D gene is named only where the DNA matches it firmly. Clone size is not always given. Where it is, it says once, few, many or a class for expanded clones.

CDR3nt: TGTGCCAGTGGAGACTACGAGCAGTACTTC
CDR3aa: CASGDYEQYF
v_gene: TRBV28
abundance: .
j_gene: TRBJ2-7
d_gene: .
len: 10

CDR3nt: TGCGCCAGCAGCCAAGAGGCCAGGTTGAACACTGAAGCTTTCTTT
CDR3aa: CASSQEARLNTEAFF
v_gene: TRBV4-3
abundance: .
j_gene: TRBJ1-1
d_gene: .
len: 15

CDR3nt: TGTGCCAGCAGTCCCGGGACATCTCCACGGGGTTACGAGCAGTACTTC
CDR3aa: CASSPGTSPRGYEQYF
v_gene: TRBV5-5
abundance: .
j_gene: TRBJ2-7
d_gene: .
len: 16

CDR3nt: TGCAGCGTAGACGGACTAGCGGGGAGCTCCTACAATGAGCAGTTCTTC
CDR3aa: CSVDGLAGSSYNEQFF
v_gene: TRBV29-1
abundance: .
j_gene: TRBJ2-1
d_gene: TRBD2
len: 16

CDR3nt: TGTGCCAGCAGCTTAGAACCGGACAGGGGCAATCAGCCCCAGCATTTT
CDR3aa: CASSLEPDRGNQPQHF
v_gene: TRBV7-6
abundance: few
j_gene: TRBJ1-5
d_gene: TRBD1
len: 16

CDR3nt: TGTGCCACAGAGTACTTAGGGGGCACTGAAGCTTTCTTT
CDR3aa: CATEYLGGTEAFF
v_gene: TRBV19
abundance: .
j_gene: TRBJ1-1
d_gene: .
len: 13

CDR3nt: TGTGCCAGCAGCTCCGACAGGGGGAGGAACGAGCAGTACTTC
CDR3aa: CASSSDRGRNEQYF
v_gene: TRBV11-1
abundance: .
j_gene: TRBJ2-7
d_gene: TRBD1
len: 14

CDR3nt: TGCAGTGCTAGTGGGCAGCGCCAAGAGACCCAGTACTTC
CDR3aa: CSASGQRQETQYF
v_gene: TRBV20-1
abundance: .
j_gene: TRBJ2-5
d_gene: .
len: 13

CDR3nt: TGCGCCAGCAGCTTGGATGGAGGGGTGAACACTGAAGCTTTCTTT
CDR3aa: CASSLDGGVNTEAFF
v_gene: TRBV5-1
abundance: .
j_gene: TRBJ1-1
d_gene: .
len: 15

CDR3nt: TGTGCCAGCAGGATAAAACTAGCGGGGGGCACAGATACGCAGTATTTT
CDR3aa: CASRIKLAGGTDTQYF
v_gene: TRBV7-2
abundance: .
j_gene: TRBJ2-3
d_gene: TRBD2
len: 16

CDR3nt: TGTGCCAGCAGCTTAGCGGGCAAGAACTACGAGCAGTACTTC
CDR3aa: CASSLAGKNYEQYF
v_gene: TRBV7-2
abundance: .
j_gene: TRBJ2-7
d_gene: .
len: 14

CDR3nt: TGTGCCAGCTCACCTCCAGCAGCAGACGGAGCTAACTATGGCTACACCTTC
CDR3aa: CASSPPAADGANYGYTF
v_gene: TRBV18
abundance: .
j_gene: TRBJ1-2
d_gene: .
len: 17

CDR3nt: TGTGCCAGCAGCTTATTTCAGGGTGACGATCAGCCCCAGCATTTT
CDR3aa: CASSLFQGDDQPQHF
v_gene: TRBV7-8
abundance: .
j_gene: TRBJ1-5
d_gene: .
len: 15

CDR3nt: TGTGCCAGCAGTTACTCCACGGGAGGCGTCACCTACGAGCAGTACTTC
CDR3aa: CASSYSTGGVTYEQYF
v_gene: TRBV6-5
abundance: .
j_gene: TRBJ2-7
d_gene: TRBD2
len: 16

CDR3nt: TGCGCCAGCAGCCCCTCGGGGCGGGGGGGCCTCGCAGATACGCAGTATTTT
CDR3aa: CASSPSGRGGLADTQYF
v_gene: TRBV4-3
abundance: .
j_gene: TRBJ2-3
d_gene: TRBD2
len: 17

CDR3nt: TGTGCCAGCAGCCCCAGACAGACAAACCTCTATGGCTACACCTTC
CDR3aa: CASSPRQTNLYGYTF
v_gene: TRBV7-6
abundance: .
j_gene: TRBJ1-2
d_gene: .
len: 15

CDR3nt: TGTGCCAGCAGCCAAGCGGGAGGGCATTCACCCCTCCACTTT
CDR3aa: CASSQAGGHSPLHF
v_gene: TRBV3-1/TRBV3-2
abundance: .
j_gene: TRBJ1-6
d_gene: .
len: 14

CDR3nt: TGTGCCAGCACTATCCGGGACAGGGGCGACTATGGCTACACCTTC
CDR3aa: CASTIRDRGDYGYTF
v_gene: TRBV6-5
abundance: .
j_gene: TRBJ1-2
d_gene: TRBD1
len: 15

CDR3nt: TGTGCCAGCAGCGTAGGGGACAGCCACTATGGCTACACCTTC
CDR3aa: CASSVGDSHYGYTF
v_gene: TRBV9
abundance: .
j_gene: TRBJ1-2
d_gene: TRBD1
len: 14

CDR3nt: TGTGCCAGCAGTTCGACAGGGTTCCTTCAGCCCCAGCATTTT
CDR3aa: CASSSTGFLQPQHF
v_gene: TRBV6-5
abundance: .
j_gene: TRBJ1-5
d_gene: TRBD1
len: 14

CDR3nt: TGTGCCAGCAGTCGACCCCGTGGGACTAGCGGGGGGAGCTCCTACAATGAGCAGTTCTTC
CDR3aa: CASSRPRGTSGGSSYNEQFF
v_gene: TRBV28
abundance: .
j_gene: TRBJ2-1
d_gene: TRBD2
len: 20

CDR3nt: TGTGCCAGCAGCTTAGCCATGGGACTTCTAGCCTACGAGCAGTACTTC
CDR3aa: CASSLAMGLLAYEQYF
v_gene: TRBV7-9
abundance: once
j_gene: TRBJ2-7
d_gene: .
len: 16

CDR3nt: TGTGCCAGCAGTTTAAACGGGGACACTGAAGCTTTCTTT
CDR3aa: CASSLNGDTEAFF
v_gene: TRBV12-3/TRBV12-4
abundance: .
j_gene: TRBJ1-1
d_gene: .
len: 13

CDR3nt: TGCGCCAGCAGTCAACCGTATACAGGGCCGTCTAATGAAAAACTGTTTTTT
CDR3aa: CASSQPYTGPSNEKLFF
v_gene: TRBV23-1
abundance: .
j_gene: TRBJ1-4
d_gene: .
len: 17

CDR3nt: TGTGCCAGCCTCGGGACAGGCCCAAGGGATGAGCAGTTCTTC
CDR3aa: CASLGTGPRDEQFF
v_gene: TRBV19
abundance: .
j_gene: TRBJ2-1
d_gene: TRBD1
len: 14

CDR3nt: TGCGCCAGCAGCCAAAACCAGCGGGACTCTGAGCAGTTCTTC
CDR3aa: CASSQNQRDSEQFF
v_gene: TRBV4-3
abundance: few
j_gene: TRBJ2-1
d_gene: TRBD2
len: 14

CDR3nt: TGTGCCAGCAGCTTAAGCGTGAGGGCCACAGATACGCAGTATTTT
CDR3aa: CASSLSVRATDTQYF
v_gene: TRBV7-9
abundance: .
j_gene: TRBJ2-3
d_gene: .
len: 15

CDR3nt: TGTGCCAGCAGCTCAGGCTGGGGACAGGGTCGAGAGACCCAGTACTTC
CDR3aa: CASSSGWGQGRETQYF
v_gene: TRBV9
abundance: .
j_gene: TRBJ2-5
d_gene: TRBD1
len: 16

CDR3nt: TGTGCCAGCAGCGTACGACAGGGAGGTGGCTACACCTTC
CDR3aa: CASSVRQGGGYTF
v_gene: TRBV7-2
abundance: .
j_gene: TRBJ1-2
d_gene: TRBD1
len: 13

CDR3nt: TGTGCCAGCAGCTTGGACAGGGGAACTCTTGAAGCTTTCTTT
CDR3aa: CASSLDRGTLEAFF
v_gene: TRBV7-6
abundance: .
j_gene: TRBJ1-1
d_gene: TRBD1
len: 14

CDR3nt: TGTGCCAGCAGCCAAGACCCGGGAGGAGGAACCGGGGAGCTGTTTTTT
CDR3aa: CASSQDPGGGTGELFF
v_gene: TRBV4-2
abundance: few
j_gene: TRBJ2-2
d_gene: TRBD2
len: 16

CDR3nt: TGCGCCAGCAGCTTGGCCGCAGGGCCCTCCTACGAGCAGTACTTC
CDR3aa: CASSLAAGPSYEQYF
v_gene: TRBV5-1
abundance: few
j_gene: TRBJ2-7
d_gene: .
len: 15

CDR3nt: TGTGCCAGCAGCCAAGACCTCGGAGGGTTGGGTGGCTACACCTTC
CDR3aa: CASSQDLGGLGGYTF
v_gene: TRBV4-2
abundance: .
j_gene: TRBJ1-2
d_gene: .
len: 15

CDR3nt: TGTGCCAGCAGCTTAGACAGGGTGAGGTCGGACACTGAAGCTTTCTTT
CDR3aa: CASSLDRVRSDTEAFF
v_gene: TRBV7-9
abundance: .
j_gene: TRBJ1-1
d_gene: .
len: 16

CDR3nt: TGTGCCAGCAGCTTGCGCCAGGCGGGGTTTAATGAAAAACTGTTTTTT
CDR3aa: CASSLRQAGFNEKLFF
v_gene: TRBV7-9
abundance: .
j_gene: TRBJ1-4
d_gene: .
len: 16

CDR3nt: TGTGCCAGCAGTGAAGGTACAGGGGGCATATCCGAGCAGTACTTC
CDR3aa: CASSEGTGGISEQYF
v_gene: TRBV6-1
abundance: .
j_gene: TRBJ2-7
d_gene: TRBD1
len: 15

CDR3nt: TGTGCCACCAGTGATTTCAGTGAGGAGGTCACAGATACGCAGTATTTT
CDR3aa: CATSDFSEEVTDTQYF
v_gene: TRBV24-1
abundance: .
j_gene: TRBJ2-3
d_gene: .
len: 16

CDR3nt: TGTGCAAGTCGCTTAAGTGAACAGGGCCACTTGAACACTGAAGCTTTCTTT
CDR3aa: CASRLSEQGHLNTEAFF
v_gene: TRBV12-2
abundance: .
j_gene: TRBJ1-1
d_gene: .
len: 17

CDR3nt: TGTGCCAGCTCTCCGTCGAAAGCGGGAGGGGTCAATGAGCAGTTCTTC
CDR3aa: CASSPSKAGGVNEQFF
v_gene: TRBV18
abundance: .
j_gene: TRBJ2-1
d_gene: TRBD2
len: 16

CDR3nt: TGTGCCAGCAGTTCTTCCGGACAGGTCCGTAATAGACCCCAGCATTTT
CDR3aa: CASSSSGQVRNRPQHF
v_gene: TRBV2
abundance: .
j_gene: TRBJ1-5
d_gene: TRBD1
len: 16

CDR3nt: TGTGCCAGCAGTCGGCCGAGGAGTTCCCTCCTCGAAAAACTGTTTTTT
CDR3aa: CASSRPRSSLLEKLFF
v_gene: TRBV28
abundance: once
j_gene: TRBJ1-4
d_gene: .
len: 16

CDR3nt: TGTGCCAGCAGCCACGGACTAGCGGCGGTCGAGCAGTACTTC
CDR3aa: CASSHGLAAVEQYF
v_gene: TRBV6-5
abundance: .
j_gene: TRBJ2-7
d_gene: TRBD2
len: 14

CDR3nt: TGTGCCAGCAGCCTGCAGCTGGGGCTATACAATGAGCAGTTCTTC
CDR3aa: CASSLQLGLYNEQFF
v_gene: TRBV3-1/TRBV3-2
abundance: .
j_gene: TRBJ2-1
d_gene: .
len: 15

CDR3nt: TGTGCCAGCAGTTACTCCCCGCGGGGCGGGGGTCCGATAGGGACCCAGTACTTC
CDR3aa: CASSYSPRGGGPIGTQYF
v_gene: TRBV6-2/TRBV6-3
abundance: .
j_gene: TRBJ2-5
d_gene: TRBD2
len: 18

CDR3nt: TGTGCCAGCAGTTCTCAATCTAGCAGCGAGCAGTTCTTC
CDR3aa: CASSSQSSSEQFF
v_gene: TRBV6-2/TRBV6-3
abundance: .
j_gene: TRBJ2-1
d_gene: .
len: 13

CDR3nt: TGTGCCAGCAGCTACGGGGGGCTCGGTGAAAAACTGTTTTTT
CDR3aa: CASSYGGLGEKLFF
v_gene: TRBV9
abundance: .
j_gene: TRBJ1-4
d_gene: .
len: 14

CDR3nt: TGTGCCAGCTCACCAACAGGGCCTGGAAACACCATATATTTT
CDR3aa: CASSPTGPGNTIYF
v_gene: TRBV18
abundance: .
j_gene: TRBJ1-3
d_gene: .
len: 14

CDR3nt: TGTGCCAGCAGCCGTGACCGACAGGGTACTGGCTACACCTTC
CDR3aa: CASSRDRQGTGYTF
v_gene: TRBV7-3
abundance: .
j_gene: TRBJ1-2
d_gene: TRBD1
len: 14

CDR3nt: TGTGCCAGCAGTTTAGGTGAAAGCGGGGAGAACACCGGGGAGCTGTTTTTT
CDR3aa: CASSLGESGENTGELFF
v_gene: TRBV27
abundance: .
j_gene: TRBJ2-2
d_gene: TRBD2
len: 17

CDR3nt: TGTGCCAGCAGTTACTCGCTAGCGGGGGAAGAGACCCAGTACTTC
CDR3aa: CASSYSLAGEETQYF
v_gene: TRBV6-5
abundance: once
j_gene: TRBJ2-5
d_gene: TRBD2
len: 15

CDR3nt: TGTGCCAGCAGTGTTTGGCTAGCCCGGACTAGCGGGGGGGCGAGTGAGCAGTTCTTC
CDR3aa: CASSVWLARTSGGASEQFF
v_gene: TRBV2
abundance: .
j_gene: TRBJ2-1
d_gene: TRBD2
len: 19

CDR3nt: TGTGCCAGCAGCTTAGAGGCAGGAAATAGGAATTCACCCCTCCACTTT
CDR3aa: CASSLEAGNRNSPLHF
v_gene: TRBV13
abundance: .
j_gene: TRBJ1-6
d_gene: .
len: 16

CDR3nt: TGTGCCAGCAGCCCGACGGCGGGGGGCCGACGCTCCTACAATGAGCAGTTCTTC
CDR3aa: CASSPTAGGRRSYNEQFF
v_gene: TRBV7-9
abundance: once
j_gene: TRBJ2-1
d_gene: TRBD2
len: 18

CDR3nt: TGTGCCAGCAGCCCTTCCGGGGGTAGCACTGAAGCTTTCTTT
CDR3aa: CASSPSGGSTEAFF
v_gene: TRBV9
abundance: .
j_gene: TRBJ1-1
d_gene: .
len: 14

CDR3nt: TGTGCCAGCAGCTTAAACAGGGCGGACACTGAAGCTTTCTTT
CDR3aa: CASSLNRADTEAFF
v_gene: TRBV7-8
abundance: .
j_gene: TRBJ1-1
d_gene: .
len: 14